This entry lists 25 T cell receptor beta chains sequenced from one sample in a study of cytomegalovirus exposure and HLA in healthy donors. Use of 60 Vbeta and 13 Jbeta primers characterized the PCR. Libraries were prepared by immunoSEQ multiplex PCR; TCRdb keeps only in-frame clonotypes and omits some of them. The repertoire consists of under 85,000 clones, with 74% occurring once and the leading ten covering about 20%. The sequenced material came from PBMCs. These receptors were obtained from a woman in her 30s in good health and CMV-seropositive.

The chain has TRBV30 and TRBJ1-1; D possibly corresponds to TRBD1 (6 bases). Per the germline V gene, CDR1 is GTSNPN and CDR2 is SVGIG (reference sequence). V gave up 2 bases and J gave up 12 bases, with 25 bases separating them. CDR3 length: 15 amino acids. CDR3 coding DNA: TGTGCCTGGAGTCTCGCCGGTGGGGATGACAGGTGGACTTTCTTT. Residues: CAWSLAGGDDRWTFF.

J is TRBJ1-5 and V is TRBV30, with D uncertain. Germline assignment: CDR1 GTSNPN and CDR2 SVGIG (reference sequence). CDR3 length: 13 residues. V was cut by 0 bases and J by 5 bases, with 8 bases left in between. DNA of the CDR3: TGTGCCTGGAGTGTACATGGCTATCAGCCCCAGCATTTT. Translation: CAWSVHGYQPQHF.

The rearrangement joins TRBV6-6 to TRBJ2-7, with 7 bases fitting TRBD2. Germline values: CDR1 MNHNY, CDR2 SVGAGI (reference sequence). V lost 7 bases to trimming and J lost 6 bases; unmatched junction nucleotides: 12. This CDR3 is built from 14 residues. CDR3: CASTGREGLLEQYF. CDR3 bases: TGTGCCAGCACGGGAAGGGAGGGTTTACTCGAGCAGTACTTC.

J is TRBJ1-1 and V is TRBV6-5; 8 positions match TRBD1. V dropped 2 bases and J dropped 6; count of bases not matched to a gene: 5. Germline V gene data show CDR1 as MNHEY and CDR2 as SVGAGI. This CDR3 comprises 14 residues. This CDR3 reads CASSYKDRVAEAFF. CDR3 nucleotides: TGTGCCAGCAGTTACAAGGACAGGGTCGCTGAAGCTTTCTTT.

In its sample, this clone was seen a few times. DNA for the CDR3: TGTGCCAGCAGCTTTAACAGAGACTACAATGAGCAGTTCTTC. Its translation: CASSFNRDYNEQFF. The chain recombines TRBV5-4 with TRBJ2-1; D is ambiguous. The germline CDR1 and CDR2 sequences are SGHNT and YYREEE (reference sequence). Deletions cut 2 bases from V and 3 bases from J, with 9 bases between. CDR3 size: 14 residues.

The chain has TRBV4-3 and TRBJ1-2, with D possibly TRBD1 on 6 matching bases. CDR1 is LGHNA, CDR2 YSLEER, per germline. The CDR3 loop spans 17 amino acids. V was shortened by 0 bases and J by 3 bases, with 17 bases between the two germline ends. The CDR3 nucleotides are TGCGCCAGCAGCCAAGATCGAAGGGCAGGGGTTGACTATGGCTACACCTTC. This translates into CASSQDRRAGVDYGYTF.

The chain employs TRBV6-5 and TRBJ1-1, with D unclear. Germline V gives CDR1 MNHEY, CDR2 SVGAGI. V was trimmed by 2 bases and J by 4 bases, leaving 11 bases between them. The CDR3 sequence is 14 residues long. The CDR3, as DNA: TGTGCCAGCAGTTACGAGGAGGGAACCACTGAAGCTTTCTTT. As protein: CASSYEEGTTEAFF.

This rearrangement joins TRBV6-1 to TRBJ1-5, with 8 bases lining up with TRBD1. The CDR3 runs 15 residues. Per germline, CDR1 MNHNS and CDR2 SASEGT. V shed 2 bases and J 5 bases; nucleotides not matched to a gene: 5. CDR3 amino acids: CASSEHRGGDQPQHF. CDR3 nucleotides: TGTGCCAGCAGTGAACACAGGGGGGGCGATCAGCCCCAGCATTTT.

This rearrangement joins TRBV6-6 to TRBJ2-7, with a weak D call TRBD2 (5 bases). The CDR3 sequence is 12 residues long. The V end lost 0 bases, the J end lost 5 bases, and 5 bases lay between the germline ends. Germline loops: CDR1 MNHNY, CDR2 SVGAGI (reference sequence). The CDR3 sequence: CASSYSRDEQYF. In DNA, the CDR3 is TGTGCCAGCAGTTACTCGAGGGACGAGCAGTACTTC.

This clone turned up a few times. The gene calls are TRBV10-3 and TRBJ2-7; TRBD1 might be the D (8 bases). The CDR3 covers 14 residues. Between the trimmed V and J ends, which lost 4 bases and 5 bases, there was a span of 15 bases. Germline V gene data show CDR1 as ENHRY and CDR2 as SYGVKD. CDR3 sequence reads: CAISGGQGGNEQYF. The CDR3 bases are TGTGCCATCAGTGGCGGACAGGGAGGGAACGAGCAGTACTTC.

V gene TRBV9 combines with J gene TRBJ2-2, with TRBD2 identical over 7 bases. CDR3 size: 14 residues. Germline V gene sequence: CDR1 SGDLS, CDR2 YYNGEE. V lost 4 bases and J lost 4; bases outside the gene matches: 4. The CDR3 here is CASSPTSSTGELFF. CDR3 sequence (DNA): TGTGCCAGCAGCCCGACTAGCAGCACCGGGGAGCTGTTTTTT.

CDR3 nucleotide sequence: TGCGCCAGCAGCATGGACAGTCCCTATGGCTACACCTTC. Encoded protein: CASSMDSPYGYTF. The J gene is TRBJ1-2, the V gene TRBV5-1; D possibly corresponds to TRBD1 (6 bases). This CDR3 comprises 13 residues. Trimming stripped 4 bases from V and 4 bases from J, with 11 bases between. In germline, CDR1 is SGHRS, CDR2 YFSETQ.

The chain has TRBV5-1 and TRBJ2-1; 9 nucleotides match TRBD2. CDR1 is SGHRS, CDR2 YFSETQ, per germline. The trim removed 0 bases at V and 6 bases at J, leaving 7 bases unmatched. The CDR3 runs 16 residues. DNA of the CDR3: TGCGCCAGCAGCTTGGAGGGCGGGAGGGGAGGCAATGAGCAGTTCTTC. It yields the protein CASSLEGGRGGNEQFF.

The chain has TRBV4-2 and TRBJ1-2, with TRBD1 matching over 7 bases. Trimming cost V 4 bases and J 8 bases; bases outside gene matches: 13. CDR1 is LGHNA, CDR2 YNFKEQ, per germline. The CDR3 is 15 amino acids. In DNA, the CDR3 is TGTGCCAGCAGCCTGTACACAGGGGACCCGAACGGCTACACCTTC. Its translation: CASSLYTGDPNGYTF.

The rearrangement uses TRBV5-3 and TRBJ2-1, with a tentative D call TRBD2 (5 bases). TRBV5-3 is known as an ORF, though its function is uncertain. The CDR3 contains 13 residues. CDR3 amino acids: CAFLGDLNNEQFF. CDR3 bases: TGTGCGTTCCTCGGGGATCTCAACAATGAGCAGTTCTTC.

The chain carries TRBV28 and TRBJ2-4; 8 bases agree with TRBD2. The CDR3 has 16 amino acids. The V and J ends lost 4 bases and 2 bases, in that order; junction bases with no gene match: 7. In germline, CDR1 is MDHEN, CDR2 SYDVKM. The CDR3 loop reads CASSSRGGVSKNIQYF. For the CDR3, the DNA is TGTGCCAGCAGTTCCCGGGGGGGAGTTTCCAAAAACATTCAGTACTTC.

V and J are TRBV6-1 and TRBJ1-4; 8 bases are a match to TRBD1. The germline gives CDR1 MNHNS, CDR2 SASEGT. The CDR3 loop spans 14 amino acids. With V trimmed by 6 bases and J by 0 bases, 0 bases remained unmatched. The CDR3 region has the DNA TGTGCCAGCAGGACAGGGGCAACTAATGAAAAACTGTTTTTT. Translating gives CASRTGATNEKLFF.

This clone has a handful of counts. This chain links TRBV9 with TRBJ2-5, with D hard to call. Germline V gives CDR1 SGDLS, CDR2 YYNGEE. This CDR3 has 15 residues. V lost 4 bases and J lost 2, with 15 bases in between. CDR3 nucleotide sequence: TGTGCCAGCAGCCTGCAAGCCGCCCGACAAGAGACCCAGTACTTC. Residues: CASSLQAARQETQYF.

The CDR3 nucleotides are TGTGCCAGCAGTTCGGCCTCGACAGGGGGAGTGGGAGCCCAGCATTTT. It codes for CASSSASTGGVGAQHF. The V call is TRBV28, the J call TRBJ1-5; TRBD1 matches 9 bases. The CDR3 has 16 residues. After removal of 4 bases from V and 11 bases from J, the junction contained 15 bases not matched to a gene. Germline V gene sequence: CDR1 MDHEN, CDR2 SYDVKM.

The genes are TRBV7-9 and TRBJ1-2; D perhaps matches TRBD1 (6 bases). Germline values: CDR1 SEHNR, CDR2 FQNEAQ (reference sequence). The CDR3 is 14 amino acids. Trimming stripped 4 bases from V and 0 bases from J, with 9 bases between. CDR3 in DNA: TGTGCCAGCAGCTCGGACAGTGCTAACTATGGCTACACCTTC. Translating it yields CASSSDSANYGYTF.

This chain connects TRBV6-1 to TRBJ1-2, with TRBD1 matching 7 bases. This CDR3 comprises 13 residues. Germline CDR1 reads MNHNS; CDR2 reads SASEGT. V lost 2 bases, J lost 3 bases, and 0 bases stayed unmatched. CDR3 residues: CASSETGDYGYTF. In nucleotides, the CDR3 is TGTGCCAGCAGTGAAACAGGGGACTATGGCTACACCTTC.

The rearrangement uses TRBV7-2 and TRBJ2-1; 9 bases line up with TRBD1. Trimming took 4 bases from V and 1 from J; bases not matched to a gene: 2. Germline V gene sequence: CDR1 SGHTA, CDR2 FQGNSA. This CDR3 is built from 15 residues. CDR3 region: CASSSDRGSYNEQFF. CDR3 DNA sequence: TGTGCCAGCAGCTCGGACAGGGGTTCCTACAATGAGCAGTTCTTC.

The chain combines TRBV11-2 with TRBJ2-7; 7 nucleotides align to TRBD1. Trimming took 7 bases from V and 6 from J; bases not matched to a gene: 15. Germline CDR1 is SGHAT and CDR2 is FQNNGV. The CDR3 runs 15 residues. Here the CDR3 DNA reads TGTGCCAGCACCTCCCTTGGGACAGAGTCTCGCGAGCAGTACTTC. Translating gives CASTSLGTESREQYF.

The CDR3: CASATGPGSYNEQFF. The CDR3 coding sequence is TGTGCCAGTGCTACAGGACCAGGCTCCTACAATGAGCAGTTCTTC. This sequence joins TRBV6-5 and TRBJ2-1, with a weak D call TRBD1 (5 bases). Germline V gives CDR1 MNHEY, CDR2 SVGAGI. This CDR3 region has 15 residues. The ends were cut back, 9 bases at V and 0 bases at J, with 15 bases in the middle.

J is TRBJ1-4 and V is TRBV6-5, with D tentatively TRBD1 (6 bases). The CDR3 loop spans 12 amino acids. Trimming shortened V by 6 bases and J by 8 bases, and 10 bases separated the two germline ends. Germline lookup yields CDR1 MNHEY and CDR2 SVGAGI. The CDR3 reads CASSTGWEKLFF. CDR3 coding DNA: TGTGCCAGCAGCACAGGGTGGGAAAAACTGTTTTTT.